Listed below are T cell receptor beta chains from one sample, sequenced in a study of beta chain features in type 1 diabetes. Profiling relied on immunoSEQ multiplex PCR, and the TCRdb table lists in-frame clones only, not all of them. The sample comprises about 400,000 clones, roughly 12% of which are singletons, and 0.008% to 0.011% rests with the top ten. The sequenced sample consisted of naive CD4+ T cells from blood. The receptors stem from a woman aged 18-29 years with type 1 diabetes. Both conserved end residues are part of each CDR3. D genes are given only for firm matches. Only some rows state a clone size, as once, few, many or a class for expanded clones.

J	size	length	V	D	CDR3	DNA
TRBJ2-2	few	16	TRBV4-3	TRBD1	CASSQAARGWIGELFF	TGCGCCAGCAGCCAAGCTGCCAGGGGGTGGATCGGGGAGCTGTTTTTT
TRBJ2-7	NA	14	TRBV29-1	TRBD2	CSAEGTSGSYEQYF	TGCAGCGCCGAAGGGACTAGCGGTTCCTACGAGCAGTACTTC
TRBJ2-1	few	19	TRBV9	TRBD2	CASSTHSGTSGTSGNEQFF	TGTGCCAGCAGCACCCACTCCGGGACTAGCGGGACTTCAGGCAATGAGCAGTTCTTC
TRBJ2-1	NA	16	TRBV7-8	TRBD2	CASSAHQTSGYNEQFF	TGTGCCAGCAGCGCACATCAGACTAGCGGTTACAATGAGCAGTTCTTC
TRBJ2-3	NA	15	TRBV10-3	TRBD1	CAISRQGPSTDTQYF	TGTGCCATCAGCAGACAGGGTCCATCCACAGATACGCAGTATTTT
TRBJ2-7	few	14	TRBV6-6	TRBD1	CASSRDRASFEQYF	TGTGCCAGCAGCAGGGACAGGGCCAGCTTCGAGCAGTACTTC
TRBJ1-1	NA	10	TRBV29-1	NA	CSVSDTEAFF	TGCAGCGTTTCGGACACTGAAGCTTTCTTT
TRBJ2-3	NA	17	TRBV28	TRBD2	CASSAEVVAGDTDTQYF	TGTGCCAGCAGCGCGGAAGTGGTGGCGGGGGACACAGATACGCAGTATTTT
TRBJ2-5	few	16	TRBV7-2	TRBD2	CASSPGGAGGQETQYF	TGTGCCAGCAGCCCCGGCGGGGCGGGGGGACAAGAGACCCAGTACTTC
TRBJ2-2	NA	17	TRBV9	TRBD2	CASSVAGLADNTGELFF	TGTGCCAGCAGCGTAGCCGGACTAGCGGATAACACCGGGGAGCTGTTTTTT
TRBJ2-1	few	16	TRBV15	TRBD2	CATSRIAGVTHNEQFF	TGTGCCACCAGCAGGATAGCGGGAGTAACCCACAATGAGCAGTTCTTC
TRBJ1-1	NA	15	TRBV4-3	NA	CASSQVDRTNTEAFF	TGCGCCAGCAGCCAAGTTGACAGGACGAACACTGAAGCTTTCTTT
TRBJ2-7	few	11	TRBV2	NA	CASSEAIEQYF	TGTGCCAGCAGTGAAGCCATCGAGCAGTACTTC
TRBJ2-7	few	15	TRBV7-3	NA	CASSPAVVSSYEQYF	TGTGCCAGCAGCCCCGCGGTTGTCAGCTCCTACGAGCAGTACTTC
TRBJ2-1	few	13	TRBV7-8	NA	CASSPGHYNEQFF	TGTGCCAGCAGCCCCGGACACTACAATGAGCAGTTCTTC
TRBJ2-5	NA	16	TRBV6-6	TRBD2	CASSPAVLAGRETQYF	TGTGCCAGCAGTCCCGCCGTGCTAGCGGGTCGGGAGACCCAGTACTTC
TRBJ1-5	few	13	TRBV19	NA	CASIAEGLGAQHF	TGTGCCAGCATTGCGGAGGGGCTGGGGGCCCAGCATTTT
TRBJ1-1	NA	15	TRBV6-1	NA	CASSEARGLNTEAFF	TGTGCCAGCAGTGAAGCTCGTGGACTTAACACTGAAGCTTTCTTT
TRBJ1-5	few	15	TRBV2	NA	CASSPTRDNNQPQHF	TGTGCCAGCAGCCCTACCCGGGACAACAATCAGCCCCAGCATTTT
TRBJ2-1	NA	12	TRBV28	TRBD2	CASRGLAHEQFF	TGTGCCAGCAGGGGACTAGCCCATGAGCAGTTCTTC
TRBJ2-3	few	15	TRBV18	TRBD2	CASSPPGLATDTQYF	TGTGCCAGCTCACCACCGGGACTAGCAACGGATACGCAGTATTTT
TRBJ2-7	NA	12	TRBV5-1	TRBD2	CASSSQTSGYHF	TGCGCCAGCAGCTCCCAGACTAGCGGCTACCACTTC
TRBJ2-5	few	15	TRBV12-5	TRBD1	CASGFGTAYQETQYF	TGTGCTAGTGGTTTTGGGACAGCGTACCAAGAGACCCAGTACTTC
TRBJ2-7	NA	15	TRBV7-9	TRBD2	CASILLAGGYDEQYF	TGTGCCAGCATCCTACTAGCGGGAGGGTATGACGAGCAGTACTTC
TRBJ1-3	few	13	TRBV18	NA	CASSPRSGNTIYF	TGTGCCAGCTCACCGCGCTCTGGAAACACCATATATTTT
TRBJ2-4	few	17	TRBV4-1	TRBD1	CASSRAGGVKAKNIQYF	TGCGCCAGCAGCCGAGCAGGGGGCGTGAAAGCCAAAAACATTCAGTACTTC
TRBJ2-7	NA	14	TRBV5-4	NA	CASSTAGAFYEQYF	TGTGCCAGCAGCACCGCAGGGGCGTTCTACGAGCAGTACTTC
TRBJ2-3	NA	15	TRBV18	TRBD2	CASSPPGLGGDTQYF	TGTGCCAGCTCACCACCGGGACTAGGAGGGGATACGCAGTATTTT
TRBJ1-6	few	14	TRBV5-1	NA	CASNLGIDNSPLHF	TGCGCCAGCAACCTGGGCATAGATAATTCACCCCTCCACTTT
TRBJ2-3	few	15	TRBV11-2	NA	CASSPFLESTDTQYF	TGTGCCAGCAGCCCCTTTCTGGAGAGCACAGATACGCAGTATTTT
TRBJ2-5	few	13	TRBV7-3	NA	CASSAGRQETQYF	TGTGCCAGCAGCGCCGGGAGACAAGAGACCCAGTACTTC
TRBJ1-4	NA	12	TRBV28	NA	CASSFGVEKLFF	TGTGCCAGCAGTTTCGGTGTTGAAAAACTGTTTTTT
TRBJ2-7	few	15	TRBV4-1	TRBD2	CASSQDESSGVRQYF	TGCGCCAGCAGCCAAGATGAGTCTAGCGGCGTACGTCAGTACTTC
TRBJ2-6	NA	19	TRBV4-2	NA	CASSQVLGRDPFWANVLTF	TGTGCCAGCAGCCAAGTATTGGGCAGGGATCCCTTCTGGGCCAACGTCCTGACTTTC
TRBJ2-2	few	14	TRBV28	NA	CASLGHESTGELFF	TGTGCCAGCCTGGGACATGAAAGTACCGGGGAGCTGTTTTTT
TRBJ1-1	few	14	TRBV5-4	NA	CASSSTALNTEAFF	TGTGCCAGCAGCTCGACAGCCCTGAACACTGAAGCTTTCTTT
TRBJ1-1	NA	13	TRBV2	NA	CASSPREGTEAFF	TGTGCCAGCAGTCCGAGGGAGGGCACTGAAGCTTTCTTT
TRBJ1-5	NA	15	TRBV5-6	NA	CASSLGAASGQPQHF	TGTGCCAGCAGCTTAGGGGCAGCCTCAGGACAGCCCCAGCATTTT
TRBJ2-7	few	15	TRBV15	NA	CATSRDEGRTYEQYF	TGTGCCACCAGCAGAGACGAGGGTAGGACCTACGAGCAGTACTTC